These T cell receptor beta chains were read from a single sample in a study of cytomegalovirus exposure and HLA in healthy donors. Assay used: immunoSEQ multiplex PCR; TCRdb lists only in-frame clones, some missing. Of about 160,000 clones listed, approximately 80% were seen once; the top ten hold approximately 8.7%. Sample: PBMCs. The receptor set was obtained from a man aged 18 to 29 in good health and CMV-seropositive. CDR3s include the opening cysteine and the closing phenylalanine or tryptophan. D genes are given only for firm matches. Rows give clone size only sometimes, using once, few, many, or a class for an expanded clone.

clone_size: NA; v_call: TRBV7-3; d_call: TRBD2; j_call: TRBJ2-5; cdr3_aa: CASSFGGGAQETQYF; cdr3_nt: TGTGCCAGCAGCTTCGGCGGGGGAGCCCAAGAGACCCAGTACTTC
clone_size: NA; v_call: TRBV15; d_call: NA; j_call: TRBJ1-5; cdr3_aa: CATSRDRQPQHF; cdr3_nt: TGTGCCACCAGCAGAGATCGGCAGCCCCAGCATTTT
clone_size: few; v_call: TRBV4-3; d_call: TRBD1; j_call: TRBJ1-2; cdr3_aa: CASSQPDREIGYTF; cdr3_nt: TGCGCCAGCAGCCAACCTGACAGGGAGATAGGCTACACCTTC
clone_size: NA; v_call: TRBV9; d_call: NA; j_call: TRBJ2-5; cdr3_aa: CASSEHPTRETQYF; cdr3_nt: TGTGCCAGCAGCGAACATCCGACTCGGGAGACCCAGTACTTC
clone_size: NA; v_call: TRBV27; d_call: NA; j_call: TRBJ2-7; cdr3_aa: CASSVRGGGTYEQYF; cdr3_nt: TGTGCCAGCAGTGTCCGGGGTGGCGGGACCTACGAGCAGTACTTC
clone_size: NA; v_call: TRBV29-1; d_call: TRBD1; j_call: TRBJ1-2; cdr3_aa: CSAQRGPSGYTF; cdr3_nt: TGCAGCGCTCAGAGGGGGCCCTCTGGCTACACCTTC
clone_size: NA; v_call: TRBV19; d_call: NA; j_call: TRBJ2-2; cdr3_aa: CASSTTGNTGELFF; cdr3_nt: TGTGCCAGTAGTACTACAGGGAACACCGGGGAGCTGTTTTTT
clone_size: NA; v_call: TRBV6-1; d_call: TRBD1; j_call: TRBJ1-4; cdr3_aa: CASSEDRGEKLFF; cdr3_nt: TGTGCCAGCAGTGAAGACAGGGGTGAAAAACTGTTTTTT
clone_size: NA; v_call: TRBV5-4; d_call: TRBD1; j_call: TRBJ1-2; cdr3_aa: CASSSTGGAWGYTF; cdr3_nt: TGTGCCAGCAGCTCTACAGGGGGCGCGTGGGGCTACACCTTC
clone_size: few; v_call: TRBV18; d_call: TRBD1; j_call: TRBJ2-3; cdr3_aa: CASSSQGALSTDTQYF; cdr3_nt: TGTGCCAGCTCATCGCAGGGGGCTCTGAGCACAGATACGCAGTATTTT
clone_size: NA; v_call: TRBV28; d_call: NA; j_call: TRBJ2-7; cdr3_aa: CASRTEPYEQYF; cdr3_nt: TGTGCCAGCAGGACAGAACCCTACGAGCAGTACTTC
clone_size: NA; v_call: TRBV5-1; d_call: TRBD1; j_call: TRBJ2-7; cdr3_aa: CASSRDRSSYEQYF; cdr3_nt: TGCGCCAGCAGCAGGGACAGGAGCTCCTACGAGCAGTACTTC
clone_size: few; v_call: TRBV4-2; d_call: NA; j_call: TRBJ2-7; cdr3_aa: CASSQTKRDPRGEQYF; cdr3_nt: TGTGCCAGCAGCCAGACGAAACGGGACCCCCGGGGGGAGCAGTACTTC
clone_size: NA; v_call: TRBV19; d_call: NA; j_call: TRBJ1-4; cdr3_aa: CASSRGGPSEKLFF; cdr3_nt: TGTGCCAGTTCCAGGGGTGGACCTAGTGAAAAACTGTTTTTT
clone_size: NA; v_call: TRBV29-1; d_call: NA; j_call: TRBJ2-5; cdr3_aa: CSVPHRKETQYF; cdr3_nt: TGCAGCGTACCCCACAGAAAAGAGACCCAGTACTTC
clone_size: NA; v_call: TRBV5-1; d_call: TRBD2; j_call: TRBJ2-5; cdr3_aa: CASSLAPSGSGETQYF; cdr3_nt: TGCGCCAGCAGCTTGGCCCCTAGCGGGAGCGGAGAGACCCAGTACTTC
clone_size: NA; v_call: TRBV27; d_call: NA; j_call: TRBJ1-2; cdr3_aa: CASSSLNRASYGYTF; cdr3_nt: TGTGCCAGCAGTTCCCTCAACAGGGCCTCCTATGGCTACACCTTC
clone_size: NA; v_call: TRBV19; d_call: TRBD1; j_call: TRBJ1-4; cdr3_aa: CASRKGQGTEKLFF; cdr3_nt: TGTGCCAGTAGGAAAGGACAGGGGACTGAAAAACTGTTTTTT
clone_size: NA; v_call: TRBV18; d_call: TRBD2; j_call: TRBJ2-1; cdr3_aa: CASSPGGLEQFF; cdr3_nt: TGTGCCAGCTCACCGGGAGGGCTTGAGCAGTTCTTC
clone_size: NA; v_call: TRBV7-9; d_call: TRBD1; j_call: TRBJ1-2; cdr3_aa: CASSQHKKTDRGSNYGYTF; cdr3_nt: TGTGCCAGCAGCCAACACAAAAAAACGGACAGGGGGTCAAACTATGGCTACACCTTC
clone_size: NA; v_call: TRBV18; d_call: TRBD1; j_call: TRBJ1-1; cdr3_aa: CASSPDRPPAEAFF; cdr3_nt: TGTGCCAGCTCACCGGACAGGCCGCCGGCTGAAGCTTTCTTT
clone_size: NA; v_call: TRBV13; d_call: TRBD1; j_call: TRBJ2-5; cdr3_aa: CASSLGIAGQGSPPQYF; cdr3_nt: TGTGCCAGCAGCTTAGGCATCGCGGGACAGGGATCCCCACCCCAGTACTTC
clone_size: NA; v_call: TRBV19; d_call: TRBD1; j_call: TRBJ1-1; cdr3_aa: CASSSYGQVNRNTEAFF; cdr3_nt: TGTGCCAGTAGTAGTTACGGACAGGTCAACCGGAACACTGAAGCTTTCTTT
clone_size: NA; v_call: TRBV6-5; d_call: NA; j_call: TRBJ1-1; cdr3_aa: CASMGGSRATEAFF; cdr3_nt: TGTGCCAGCATGGGGGGGTCGCGAGCGACTGAAGCTTTCTTT
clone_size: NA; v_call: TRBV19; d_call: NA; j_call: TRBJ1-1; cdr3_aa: CASSINGQGLMNTEAFF; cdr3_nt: TGTGCCAGTAGTATCAACGGGCAGGGGCTCATGAACACTGAAGCTTTCTTT
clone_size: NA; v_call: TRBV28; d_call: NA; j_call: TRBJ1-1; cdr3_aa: CASSSPNYNPEAFF; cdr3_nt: TGTGCCAGCAGTTCCCCGAATTACAACCCTGAAGCTTTCTTT
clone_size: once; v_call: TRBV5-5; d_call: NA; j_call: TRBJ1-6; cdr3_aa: CASRPGTLGSPLHF; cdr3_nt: TGTGCCAGCAGGCCCGGGACACTCGGGTCACCCCTCCACTTT
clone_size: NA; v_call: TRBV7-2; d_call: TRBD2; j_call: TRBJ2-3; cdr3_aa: CASSLEARGADTQYF; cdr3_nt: TGTGCCAGCAGCTTAGAGGCGCGGGGGGCAGATACGCAGTATTTT
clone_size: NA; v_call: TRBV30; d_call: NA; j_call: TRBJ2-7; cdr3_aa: CAWSQLSREQYF; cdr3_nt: TGTGCCTGGAGTCAGTTGTCCCGCGAGCAGTACTTC
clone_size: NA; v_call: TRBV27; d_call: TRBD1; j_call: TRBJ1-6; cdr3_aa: CASSRQGARSPLHF; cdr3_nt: TGTGCCAGCAGCCGACAGGGAGCCCGCTCACCCCTCCACTTT
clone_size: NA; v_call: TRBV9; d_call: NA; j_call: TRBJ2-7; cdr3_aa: CASSQTGVKQYF; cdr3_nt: TGTGCCAGCAGCCAGACGGGGGTTAAGCAGTACTTC
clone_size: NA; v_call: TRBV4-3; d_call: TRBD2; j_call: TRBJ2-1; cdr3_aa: CASSGAGGENEQFF; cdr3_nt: TGCGCCAGCAGCGGAGCGGGGGGGGAAAATGAGCAGTTCTTC
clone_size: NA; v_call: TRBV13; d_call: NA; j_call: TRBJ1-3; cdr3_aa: CASSPRGSGNTIYF; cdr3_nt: TGTGCCAGCAGCCCCCGGGGCTCTGGAAACACCATATATTTT
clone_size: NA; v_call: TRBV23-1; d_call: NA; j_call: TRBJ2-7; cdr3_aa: CASSQSRYEQYF; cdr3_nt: TGCGCCAGCAGTCAATCCAGGTACGAGCAGTACTTC
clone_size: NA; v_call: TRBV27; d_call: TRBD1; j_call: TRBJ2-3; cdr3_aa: CASSWKPDRGVSDTQYF; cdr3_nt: TGTGCCAGCAGTTGGAAACCCGACAGGGGCGTTTCAGATACGCAGTATTTT
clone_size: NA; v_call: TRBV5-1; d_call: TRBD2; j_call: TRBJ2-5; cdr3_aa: CASSLAGTSGFETQYF; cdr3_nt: TGCGCCAGCAGCTTGGCCGGGACTAGCGGGTTTGAGACCCAGTACTTC
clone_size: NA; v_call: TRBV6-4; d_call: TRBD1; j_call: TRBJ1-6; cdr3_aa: CATREWTGTNSPLHF; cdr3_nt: TGTGCCACCCGAGAATGGACAGGGACTAATTCACCCCTCCACTTT
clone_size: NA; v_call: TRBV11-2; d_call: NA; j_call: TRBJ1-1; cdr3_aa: CASSFSGQPNGEAFF; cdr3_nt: TGTGCCAGCAGCTTTTCGGGACAACCGAACGGTGAAGCTTTCTTT